A selection of T cell receptor beta chains follows, all from one sample in a study of T cells in Graves' hyperthyroidism and ophthalmopathy. One entry per CDR3 protein results from TCRdb running MiXCR on the multiplex PCR reads. The table lists about 770,000 distinct CDR3 sequences, roughly a sixth of them singletons, with over 15% in the top ten. The sequenced sample was blood. The receptor source for this set is a woman between 45 and 65 years old with Graves' hyperthyroidism that later progressed to Graves' ophthalmopathy. Each CDR3 is given with its conserved first and last residue. Fields, in order: V gene, CDR3 length, CDR3 protein.

TRBV27,14,CASSTVQGYQPQHF
TRBV5-1,15,CASSDRDRGRNTIYF
TRBV7-9,15,CASSWGQGNTGELFF
TRBV20-1,21,CSARDPPGAAGGLYSNQPQHF
TRBV2,15,CARLSPRHRTDTQYF
TRBV7-9,15,CASSLGVPSGNTIYF
TRBV7-2,14,CASSLDTGRGIQYF
TRBV10-3,14,CAISQGFSDQPQHF
TRBV24-1,16,CATSDVTGGAADTQYF
TRBV6-1,15,CASRDPQGWYTEAFF
TRBV6-4,18,CASNEGQEPFISGNTIYF
TRBV12-5,15,CASGLGGDSTDTQYF
TRBV19,16,CASSSAESSYNSPLHF
TRBV7-6,17,CASSAARPGGRNNEQFF
TRBV7-3,16,CASSLMRTLTYNEQFF
TRBV5-1,15,CASSSEGPLNTEAFF
TRBV6-5,19,CASSYSISGQGASTDTQYF
TRBV14,16,CASSQERLVGVRPQYF
TRBV19,13,CASSKQGTYGYTF
TRBV27,16,CASSFRLAGGNETQYF
TRBV27,15,CASSPDFFGTDTQYF
TRBV20-1,14,CSASEQGWGNEQFF
TRBV7-2,18,CASSSGLAGGRPQETQYF
TRBV20-1,16,CSASSEGAGVYNEQFF
TRBV4-2,15,CASSLGPTDLTEAFF
TRBV7-9,15,CASSLVLGGNTEAFF
TRBV9,15,CASSEQGLSGNTIYF
TRBV6-1,12,CASAKQGYEQYF
TRBV12-3/TRBV12-4,14,CASSTGLTQETQYF
TRBV4-2,18,CASSQDPPGLTTFYGYTF
TRBV20-1,14,CSARETGVNYGYTF
TRBV7-9,16,CASSLVGARGDTEAFF
TRBV18,14,CASSHRQGDNEQFF